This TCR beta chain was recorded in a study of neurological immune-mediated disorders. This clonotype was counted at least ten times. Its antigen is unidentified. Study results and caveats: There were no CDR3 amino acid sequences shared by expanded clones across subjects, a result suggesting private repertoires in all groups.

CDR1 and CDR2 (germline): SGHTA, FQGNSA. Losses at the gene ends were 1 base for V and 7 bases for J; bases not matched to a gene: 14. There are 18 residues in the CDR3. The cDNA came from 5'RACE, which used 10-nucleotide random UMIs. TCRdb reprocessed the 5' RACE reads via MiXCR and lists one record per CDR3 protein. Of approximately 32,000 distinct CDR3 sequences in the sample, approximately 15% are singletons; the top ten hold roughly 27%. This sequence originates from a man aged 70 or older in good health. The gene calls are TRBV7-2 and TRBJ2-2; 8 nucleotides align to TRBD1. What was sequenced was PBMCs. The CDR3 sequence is CASSLVATGGRRGGELFF. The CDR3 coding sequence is TGTGCCAGCAGCTTAGTAGCAACAGGGGGTCGGAGAGGCGGGGAGCTGTTTTTT. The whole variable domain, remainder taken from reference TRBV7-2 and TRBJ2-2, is GAGVSQSPSNKVTEKGKDVELRCDPISGHTALYWYRQSLGQGLEFLIYFQGNSAPDKSGLPSDRFSAERTGGSVSTLTIQRTQQEDSAVYLCASSLVATGGRRGGELFFGEGSRLTVL.